Many counts were recorded for the clone carrying this T cell receptor (beta chain). Its antigen is undetermined. This sample is drawn from a study of T cell repertoires in cytomegalovirus infection. General study results and limits: It was HLA-C-restricted CMV-specific TCR beta clonotypes that dominated the response ex vivo.

After removal of 10 bases from V and 7 bases from J, the junction contained 6 bases not matched to a gene. Per germline, CDR1 KGHDR and CDR2 SFDVKD. CDR3 length: 12 residues. MiXCR, applied by TCRdb to the reads, yields one record per CDR3 protein. Of hundreds of thousands of distinct CDR3 sequences in the sample, 17% were seen once. This sequence was found in a human donor in good health (CMV status not recorded). Some clones in this sample may be carry-over from other donors' samples. The specimen was PBMCs. J is TRBJ2-1 and V is TRBV24-1, with 7 bases aligning to TRBD1. CDR3 region: CATTQGSNEQFF. The CDR3 nucleotides are TGTGCCACAACACAGGGGTCAAATGAGCAGTTCTTC.